The subject of this entry is one T cell receptor beta chain. The authors' processing: Reference gene primer amplification gave estimated nucleated cell counts. Method: immunoSEQ multiplex PCR; TCRdb's copy keeps in-frame clones and lacks some. V, J and clone size are those of that table, while D and trimming were read from the DNA. This sample carries 150,000 to 200,000 clones, 70% to 90% of them seen once, and the ten largest clones take 5% to 8.5%. Clinical history as reported by participants underpinned cohort assignment. Each recovered donor of Cohort 3 presented with two negative PCRs, clearance, or symptom resolution. The data stem from a study of blood T cell repertoires in COVID-19. Study background: The samples span acute and convalescent COVID-19 from the United States, Italy and Spain.

V was clipped by 5 bases and J by 0 bases, with 8 bases between them. The CDR3 sequence is 14 residues long. Germline-derived CDR1 and CDR2 are MNHEY and SMNVEV (reference sequence). The V and J genes are TRBV27 and TRBJ1-5, with no clear D. Sequenced input: PBMCs or T cells enriched from blood (not recorded which). This sequence was found in a woman in her forties or fifties who had recovered from COVID-19. The CDR3 nucleotides are TGTGCCAGCAGTCGGTCCTATAGCAATCAGCCCCAGCATTTT. Protein: CASSRSYSNQPQHF.